The 23 T cell receptor beta chains below were found in one sample sequenced in a study. TCRdb reprocessed the RT-PCR reads via MiXCR and lists one record per CDR3 protein. The sample records 550,000 to 750,000 distinct CDR3 sequences, over 12% being singletons. Sample: memory CD4+ T cells from blood. These receptors were collected from a female donor in good health, serving as a healthy control.

There are many counts of this clonotype. J is TRBJ2-7 and V is TRBV7-7; TRBD1 matches at 9 bases. V lost 5 bases, J lost 6 bases, and 5 bases stayed unmatched. CDR1 and CDR2 from the germline V gene are SSHAT and FNYEAQ (reference sequence). The CDR3 consists of 13 residues. In DNA form, the CDR3 reads TGTGCCAGCAGCCGGGACAGGGAAGGCGAGCAGTACTTC. Its translation is CASSRDREGEQYF.

The chain has TRBV18 and TRBJ2-7, with 7 bases aligning to TRBD2. The ends lost 3 bases at V and 7 bases at J; junction bases unmatched: 15. Germline V gene data show CDR1 as KGHSH and CDR2 as LQKENI. This CDR3 region has 16 residues. CDR3 protein: CASSPHPAGATGEQYF. The CDR3 DNA sequence: TGTGCCAGCTCACCCCACCCGGCGGGAGCCACTGGAGAGCAGTACTTC.

The chain employs TRBV18 and TRBJ2-5, with 10 bases aligning to TRBD1. This CDR3 is 15 amino acids long. Germline CDR1 and CDR2: KGHSH and LQKENI. V shed 3 bases and J 3 bases; nucleotides not matched to a gene: 4. CDR3 residues: CASSPRQGAEETQYF. CDR3 DNA sequence: TGTGCCAGCTCACCGCGACAGGGGGCCGAAGAGACCCAGTACTTC.

The V call is TRBV6-1, the J call TRBJ2-7, with 10 positions matching TRBD2. CDR1 and CDR2 from the germline V gene are MNHNS and SASEGT. Germline trimming cut 5 bases from V and 0 bases from J; bases unmatched to any gene: 4. This CDR3 is built from 15 residues. CDR3 DNA: TGTGCCAGCAGTCGACTAGCGGGTAGCTCCTACGAGCAGTACTTC. This gives the protein CASSRLAGSSYEQYF.

This clonotype occurred a few times. This chain joins TRBV20-1 and TRBJ2-1, with D perhaps TRBD2 (7 bases). Germline assignment: CDR1 DFQATT and CDR2 SNEGSKA (reference sequence). Between the trimmed V and J ends, which lost 6 bases and 0 bases, there was a span of 9 bases. This CDR3 is 13 amino acids long. The chain's CDR3 is CSAGGPSYNEQFF. In nucleotides, the CDR3 is TGCAGTGCGGGGGGGCCCTCCTACAATGAGCAGTTCTTC.

The chain recombines TRBV7-2 with TRBJ1-2, with a tentative D call TRBD1 (5 bases). CDR3 length equals 14 residues. CDR1 SGHTA and CDR2 FQGNSA come from the germline V gene. V was shortened by 1 base and J by 6 bases, with 12 bases between the two germline ends. CDR3: CASSLGSGFDGYTF. The CDR3, as DNA: TGTGCCAGCAGCTTAGGATCAGGGTTCGATGGCTACACCTTC.

This clonotype was seen only a few times. This rearrangement joins TRBV7-9 to TRBJ2-7; D gene unclear. The CDR3 covers 14 residues. The germline gives CDR1 SEHNR, CDR2 FQNEAQ (reference sequence). Trimming removed 5 bases at V and 2 bases at J, with 13 bases between. The CDR3 is CASSLTQLTYEQYF. CDR3 DNA sequence: TGTGCCAGCAGCCTCACACAGCTAACCTACGAGCAGTACTTC.

This clonotype showed up many times. The gene calls are TRBV29-1 and TRBJ1-1, with 7 nucleotides matching TRBD1. This CDR3 has 13 amino acids. Germline V gene sequence: CDR1 SQVTM, CDR2 ANQGSEA. V trimming: 5 bases; J trimming: 3 bases; junction bases outside the gene matches: 6. CDR3 in amino acids: CSVRTGSDTEAFF. For the CDR3, the DNA is TGCAGCGTTAGGACAGGAAGCGACACTGAAGCTTTCTTT.

This chain links TRBV20-1 with TRBJ1-5; D is perhaps TRBD1 (5 bases). Germline V gene data show CDR1 as DFQATT and CDR2 as SNEGSKA (reference sequence). The V gene lost 2 bases and the J gene lost 5 bases, with 7 bases spanning the gap. This CDR3 is built from 12 residues. The CDR3 DNA reads TGCAGTGCTAGATGGGGGGATCAGCCCCAGCATTTT. It yields the protein CSARWGDQPQHF.

This clonotype was detected many times. J is TRBJ1-2 and V is TRBV4-2; maybe TRBD1 (5 bases). The V gene's germline CDR1 is LGHNA and CDR2 YNFKEQ. CDR3 length equals 12 residues. V lost 4 bases to trimming and J lost 2 bases, with 5 bases between them. The CDR3 sequence: CASSRDNYGYTF. DNA of the CDR3: TGTGCCAGCAGCCGGGACAACTATGGCTACACCTTC.

This sequence joins TRBV20-1 and TRBJ1-5, with a tentative D call TRBD1 (6 bases). The length of the CDR3 is 14 residues. The germline V gene encodes CDR1 DFQATT and CDR2 SNEGSKA (reference sequence). The V end lost 3 bases, the J end lost 5 bases, and 14 bases lay between the germline ends. The CDR3: CSASEGVDHQPQHF. The CDR3 DNA sequence: TGCAGTGCTAGTGAGGGGGTGGACCATCAGCCCCAGCATTTT.

V usage is TRBV7-2 and J usage is TRBJ2-7; a possible D gene is TRBD1 (5 bases). V shed 2 bases and J shed 0 bases, with 14 bases lying between them. The CDR3 consists of 16 residues. The germline CDR1 and CDR2 sequences are SGHTA and FQGNSA. CDR3 protein: CASSLTLGQSSYEQYF. DNA of the CDR3: TGTGCCAGCAGCTTAACTTTGGGGCAGAGCTCCTACGAGCAGTACTTC.

The genes are TRBV7-9 and TRBJ2-1; 7 bases line up with TRBD1. The CDR3 spans 16 residues. CDR1 and CDR2 from the germline V gene are SEHNR and FQNEAQ (reference sequence). With V trimmed by 5 bases and J by 4 bases, 11 bases remained unmatched. The DNA of the CDR3 is TGTGCCAGCAGCGTACGGACGGGACAGCGATACAATGAGCAGTTCTTC. It codes for CASSVRTGQRYNEQFF.

Many counts were recorded for this clonotype. This chain joins TRBV4-3 and TRBJ1-1; D is undetermined. Trimming stripped 0 bases from V and 1 base from J, with 15 bases between. The CDR3 runs 17 residues. The V gene's germline CDR1 is LGHNA and CDR2 YSLEER. The CDR3 DNA sequence: TGCGCCAGCAGCCAAGACGCGCAGAGGGCGGCGAACACTGAAGCTTTCTTT. Its protein is CASSQDAQRAANTEAFF.

This clonotype showed up just a few times. CDR3 sequence reads: CASSPRKGSNEQFF. For the CDR3, the DNA is TGTGCCAGCTCACCACGGAAGGGGTCAAATGAGCAGTTCTTC. The chain couples TRBV18 to TRBJ2-1, with D possibly being TRBD1 (5 bases). The CDR3 consists of 14 residues. The germline CDR1 and CDR2 sequences are KGHSH and LQKENI. The V end lost 1 base, the J end lost 7 bases, and 11 bases lay between the germline ends.

The rearrangement joins TRBV5-1 to TRBJ2-2; tentative D call: TRBD1 (5 bases). Germline V gene sequence: CDR1 SGHRS, CDR2 YFSETQ. Trimming left V 3 bases short and J 3 bases short, with 9 bases between. The CDR3 spans 14 residues. This chain's CDR3 is CASSWQGYTGELFF. The CDR3, as DNA: TGCGCCAGCAGCTGGCAGGGTTACACCGGGGAGCTGTTTTTT. Full variable domain (remainder filled in from reference TRBV5-1 and TRBJ2-2): KAGVTQTPRYLIKTRGQQVTLSCSPISGHRSVSWYQQTPGQGLQFLFEYFSETQRNKGNFPGRFSGRQFSNSRSEMNVSTLELGDSALYLCASSWQGYTGELFFGEGSRLTVL.

The V and J genes are TRBV10-3 and TRBJ1-3; D gene uncertain. The CDR3 is 14 residues long. Germline V gene lookup returns CDR1 ENHRY and CDR2 SYGVKD. The V gene lost 2 bases and the J gene lost 1 base, with 6 bases spanning the gap. CDR3 bases: TGTGCCATCAGTGAGCCCAGTTCTGGAAACACCATATATTTT. Translating gives CAISEPSSGNTIYF.

The J gene is TRBJ2-7, the V gene TRBV18; D perhaps matches TRBD2 (5 bases). Germline V gene lookup returns CDR1 KGHSH and CDR2 LQKENI. With 4 bases removed from V and 3 bases from J, the gap between germline ends came to 16 bases. The CDR3 loop spans 15 amino acids. This CDR3 is CASSRTTEGGYEQYF. CDR3 in DNA: TGTGCCAGCTCACGAACCACAGAGGGCGGCTACGAGCAGTACTTC.

This clonotype was observed at least ten times. The CDR3 DNA is TGCAGTGCTTTTCCCAGCACAGATACGCAGTATTTT. It is translated as CSAFPSTDTQYF. The chain employs TRBV20-1 and TRBJ2-3; D gene uncertain. Looked up from germline, CDR1 is DFQATT and CDR2 is SNEGSKA (reference sequence). This CDR3 region has 12 residues. Trimming cost V 5 bases and J 0 bases, with 6 bases left between them.

This clonotype was counted at least ten times. The V gene is TRBV7-2, the J gene TRBJ2-3; 7 nucleotides agree with TRBD1. The germline V gene has CDR1 SGHTA and CDR2 FQGNSA. Unmatched junction bases numbered 5, after V lost 5 bases and J lost 3 bases. This CDR3 contains 14 residues. Here the CDR3 reads CASSRQGWTDTQYF. The CDR3 coding sequence is TGTGCCAGCAGCCGACAGGGATGGACAGATACGCAGTATTTT.

This clonotype showed up many times. The CDR3 is CSARGRTEAFF. The DNA for the CDR3 is TGCAGTGCTAGGGGGAGGACTGAAGCTTTCTTT. The chain carries TRBV20-1 and TRBJ1-1; D unclear. This CDR3 has 11 amino acids. Germline V CDR1 and CDR2: DFQATT, SNEGSKA (reference sequence). Deletions cut 3 bases from V and 5 bases from J, with 7 bases between.

The chain uses TRBV5-6 and TRBJ1-5; 9 bases align to TRBD1. Trimming at V came to 4 bases and at J to 5 bases, leaving 7 bases not matched to a gene. Per germline, CDR1 SGHDT and CDR2 YYEEEE. The CDR3 runs to 15 residues. Here the CDR3 DNA reads TGTGCCAGCAGCAGAACCAGACAGGGGGATCAGCCCCAGCATTTT. The encoded protein is CASSRTRQGDQPQHF. Using reference TRBV5-6 and TRBJ1-5 for the parts outside the CDR3, the full variable domain is DAGVTQSPTHLIKTRGQQVTLRCSPKSGHDTVSWYQQALGQGPQFIFQYYEEEERQRGNFPDRFSGHQFPNYSSELNVNALLLGDSALYLCASSRTRQGDQPQHFGDGTRLSIL.

The CDR3 nucleotides are TGCGCCAGCAGCTTGGAAGGGAGTCTGGGCGAGCAGTACTTC. Translation gives CASSLEGSLGEQYF. This chain joins TRBV5-1 and TRBJ2-7; TRBD2 is a possible D gene (5 bases). This CDR3 has 14 amino acids. Between the trimmed V and J ends, which lost 0 bases and 6 bases, there was a span of 13 bases. The V gene's germline CDR1 is SGHRS and CDR2 YFSETQ.